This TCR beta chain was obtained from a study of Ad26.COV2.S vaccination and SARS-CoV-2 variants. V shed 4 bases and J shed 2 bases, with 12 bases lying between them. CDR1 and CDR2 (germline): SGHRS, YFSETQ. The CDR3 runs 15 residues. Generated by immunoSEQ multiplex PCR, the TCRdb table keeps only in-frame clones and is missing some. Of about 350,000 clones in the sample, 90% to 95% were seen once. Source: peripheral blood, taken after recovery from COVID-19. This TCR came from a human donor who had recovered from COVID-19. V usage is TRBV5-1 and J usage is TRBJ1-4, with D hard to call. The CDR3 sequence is CASSLGRRTNEKLFF. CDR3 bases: TGCGCCAGCAGCCTTGGACGGAGGACTAATGAAAAACTGTTTTTT.